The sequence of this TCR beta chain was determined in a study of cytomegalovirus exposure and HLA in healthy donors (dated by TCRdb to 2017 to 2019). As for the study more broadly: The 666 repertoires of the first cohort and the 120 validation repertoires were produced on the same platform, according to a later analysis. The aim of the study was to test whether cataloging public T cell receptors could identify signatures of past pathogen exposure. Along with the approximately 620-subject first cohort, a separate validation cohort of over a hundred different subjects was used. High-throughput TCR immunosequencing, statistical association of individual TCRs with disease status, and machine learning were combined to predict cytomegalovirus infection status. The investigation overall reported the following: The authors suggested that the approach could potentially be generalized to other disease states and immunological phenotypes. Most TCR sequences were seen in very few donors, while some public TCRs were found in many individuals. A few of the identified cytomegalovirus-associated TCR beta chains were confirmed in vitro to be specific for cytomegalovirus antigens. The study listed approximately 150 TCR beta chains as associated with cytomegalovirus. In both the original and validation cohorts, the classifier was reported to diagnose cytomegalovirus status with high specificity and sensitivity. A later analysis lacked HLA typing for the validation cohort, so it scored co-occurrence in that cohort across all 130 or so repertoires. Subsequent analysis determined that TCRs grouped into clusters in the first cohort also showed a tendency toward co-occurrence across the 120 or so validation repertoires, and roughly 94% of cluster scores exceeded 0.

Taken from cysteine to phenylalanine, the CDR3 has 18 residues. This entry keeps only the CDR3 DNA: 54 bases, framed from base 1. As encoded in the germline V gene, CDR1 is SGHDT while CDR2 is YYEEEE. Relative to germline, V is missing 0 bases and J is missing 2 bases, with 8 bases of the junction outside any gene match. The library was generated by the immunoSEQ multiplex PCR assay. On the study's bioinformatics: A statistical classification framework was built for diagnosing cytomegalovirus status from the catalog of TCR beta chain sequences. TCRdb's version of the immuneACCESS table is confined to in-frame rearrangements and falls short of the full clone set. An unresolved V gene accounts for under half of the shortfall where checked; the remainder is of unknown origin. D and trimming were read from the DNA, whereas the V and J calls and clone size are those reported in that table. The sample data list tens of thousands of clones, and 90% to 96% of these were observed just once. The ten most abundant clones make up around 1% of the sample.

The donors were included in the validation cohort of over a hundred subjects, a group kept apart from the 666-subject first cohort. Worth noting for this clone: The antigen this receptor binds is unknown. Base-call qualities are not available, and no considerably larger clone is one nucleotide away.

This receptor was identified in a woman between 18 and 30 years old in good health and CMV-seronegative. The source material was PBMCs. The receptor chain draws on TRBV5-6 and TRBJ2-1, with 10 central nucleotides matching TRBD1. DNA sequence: TGTGCCAGCAGCTTGGGGGGGCCGGGACAGGGGACCTACAATGAGCAGTTCTTC. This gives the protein CASSLGGPGQGTYNEQFF.